This entry concerns a single TCR beta chain. Its target is unknown. The length of the CDR3 is 14 residues. The data were obtained in a study of T cell clusters in autoimmune cytopenias. Points from the study as a whole: A dominant lymphoma-associated repertoire apparently masked the cluster-lack signature in secondary cytopenia versus chronic lymphocytic leukemia. TRB repertoire shifts in secondary cytopenia and chronic lymphocytic leukemia mostly reflected lymphoma, not autoimmunity.

Multiplex touch-down PCR amplified TRB using TRB-A and TRB-B pools in one tube. One entry per CDR3 protein, without DNA, is what TCRdb gives after re-calling the multiplex PCR reads. The table for this sample gives under 7,500 distinct CDR3 sequences. Each sample's input was 250 to 300 ng genomic DNA, some 40,000 genome equivalents. The clonotype comes from a human donor with an autoimmune cytopenia or autoimmune hepatitis (not recorded which). This chain joins TRBV12-3 or TRBV12-4 and TRBJ2-1. The sample comprised peripheral blood. The chain's CDR3 is CASSPPNSYNEQFF.